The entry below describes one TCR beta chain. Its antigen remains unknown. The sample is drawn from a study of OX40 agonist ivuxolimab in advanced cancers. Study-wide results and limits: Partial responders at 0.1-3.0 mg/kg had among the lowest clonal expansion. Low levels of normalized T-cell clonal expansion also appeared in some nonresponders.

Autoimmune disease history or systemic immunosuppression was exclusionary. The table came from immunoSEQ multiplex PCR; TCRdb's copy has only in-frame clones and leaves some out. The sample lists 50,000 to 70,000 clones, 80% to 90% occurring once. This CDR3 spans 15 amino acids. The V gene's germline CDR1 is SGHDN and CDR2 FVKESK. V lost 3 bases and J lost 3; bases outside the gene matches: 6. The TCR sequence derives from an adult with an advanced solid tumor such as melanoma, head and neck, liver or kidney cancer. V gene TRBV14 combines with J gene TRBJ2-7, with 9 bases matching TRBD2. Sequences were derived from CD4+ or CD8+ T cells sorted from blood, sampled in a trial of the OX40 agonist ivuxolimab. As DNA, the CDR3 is TGTGCCAGCAGCCACGGGACTAGCAGATTCTACGAGCAGTACTTC. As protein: CASSHGTSRFYEQYF.